A single T cell receptor (beta chain) is shown here with its context. TCRdb's copy holds only in-frame clones and misses some; the assay was immunoSEQ multiplex PCR. This sample yields approximately 1.4 million clones, of which 95% to 99% are seen a single time; roughly 0.45% belongs to the top ten. Trimming took 4 bases from V and 2 from J, leaving 11 bases between them. Germline V gives CDR1 MNHEY, CDR2 SVGAGI. There are 15 residues in the CDR3. This sample was taken from a study of shared clonotypes between healthy human individuals. All the donors were Caucasian adults who lived in Nashville, Tennessee.

The TCR was taken from a man aged 25 to 40 in good health. The genes are TRBV6-5 and TRBJ1-4, with D possibly matching TRBD1 (6 bases). Sequenced sample: naive CD4+ T cells sorted from blood. Regarding subset: CD45RA+ positively selected. The CDR3 here is CASSLQGSTNEKLFF. The CDR3 nucleotides are TGTGCCAGCAGTTTGCAGGGGTCGACTAATGAAAAACTGTTTTTT.